This entry features one TCR beta chain sequence. Its antigen is undetermined. With V trimmed by 3 bases and J by 4 bases, 5 bases remained unmatched. Germline lookup yields CDR1 MNHNS and CDR2 SASEGT. The CDR3 has 14 amino acids. Patients in the study, people with chemo-refractory metastatic non-small-cell lung cancer, received focal radiation plus ipilimumab CTLA-4 blockade. These data belong to a study of radiotherapy plus CTLA-4 blockade in lung cancer. Study-level points and caveats: Interferon-beta, together with early blood T cell clone dynamics, reportedly best predicted response. TCR clones of tumor origin grew in blood after radiotherapy plus ipilimumab.

Produced via immunoSEQ multiplex PCR; TCRdb's table is partial and in-frame only. The sample has tens of thousands of clones, less than 75% seen once. The chain links TRBV6-1 to TRBJ1-2; 7 bases match TRBD1. The material sequenced was peripheral blood, taken from a patient treated with radiotherapy plus ipilimumab. The TCR originated in a human donor with non-small cell lung cancer whose response to radiotherapy plus ipilimumab could not be evaluated. DNA for the CDR3: TGTGCCAGCAGTGAGATACAGGGGATCTATGGCTACACCTTC. As protein: CASSEIQGIYGYTF.